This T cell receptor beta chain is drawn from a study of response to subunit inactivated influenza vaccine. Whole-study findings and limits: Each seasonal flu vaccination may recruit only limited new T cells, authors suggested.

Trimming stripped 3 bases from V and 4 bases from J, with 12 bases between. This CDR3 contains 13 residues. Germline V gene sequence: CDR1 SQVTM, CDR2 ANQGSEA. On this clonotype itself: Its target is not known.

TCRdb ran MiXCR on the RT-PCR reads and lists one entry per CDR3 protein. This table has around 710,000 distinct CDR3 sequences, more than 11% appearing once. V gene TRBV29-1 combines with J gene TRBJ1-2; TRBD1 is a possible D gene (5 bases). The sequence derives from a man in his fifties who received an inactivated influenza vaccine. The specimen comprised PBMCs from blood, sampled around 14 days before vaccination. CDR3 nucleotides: TGCAGCGTTGAGTTTCACAGGACCTATGGCTACACCTTC. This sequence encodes CSVEFHRTYGYTF.